What follows are 32 T cell receptor beta chains derived from one specimen sequenced in a study of cytomegalovirus exposure and HLA in healthy donors. The PCR made use of 60 Vbeta and 13 Jbeta primers. Profiling relied on immunoSEQ multiplex PCR, and the TCRdb table lists in-frame clones only, not all of them. The table lists 100,000 to 150,000 clones, 75% to 85% of them singletons, with 8.9% in the top ten. Sequencing was carried out using PBMCs. The receptors come from a man aged 25 to 40 in good health and CMV-seropositive.

This CDR3 reads CSVERVDRNYGYTF. The CDR3 nucleotides read TGCAGCGTTGAACGGGTGGATCGAAACTATGGCTACACCTTC. V gene TRBV29-1 combines with J gene TRBJ1-2, with unresolved D. Trimming stripped 2 bases from V and 2 bases from J, with 12 bases between. This CDR3 region has 14 residues. Germline assignment: CDR1 SQVTM and CDR2 ANQGSEA.

The CDR3 loop is CASSLTDFSGTGKQYF. The CDR3 DNA reads as TGCGCCAGCAGCTTGACGGACTTTTCCGGGACAGGGAAGCAGTACTTC. V gene TRBV5-1 combines with J gene TRBJ2-5; 9 nucleotides match TRBD1. V was pared by 1 base and J by 11 bases, with 15 bases of the junction left unmatched. This CDR3 spans 16 amino acids. Germline-derived CDR1 and CDR2 are SGHRS and YFSETQ.

This clone was found once. The DNA for the CDR3 is TGTGCCAGCAGCATTGGACTAGCGGGTTTTAATGAGCAGTTCTTC. Amino acids: CASSIGLAGFNEQFF. The chain recombines TRBV5-6 with TRBJ2-1; TRBD2 agrees at 11 bases. V lost 4 bases, J lost 7 bases, and 7 bases stayed unmatched. This CDR3 region has 15 residues. In germline, CDR1 is SGHDT, CDR2 YYEEEE.

The V and J genes are TRBV19 and TRBJ1-3; weak D call: TRBD1 (5 bases). The CDR3 covers 15 residues. CDR1 LNHDA and CDR2 SQIVND come from the germline V gene (reference sequence). Trimming removed 6 bases at V and 0 bases at J, with 12 bases between. CDR3 protein: CASRPPGGSGNTIYF. DNA of the CDR3: TGTGCCAGTAGACCTCCGGGGGGCTCTGGAAACACCATATATTTT.

The chain recombines TRBV18 with TRBJ1-5, with D possibly being TRBD1 (5 bases). This CDR3 has 12 amino acids. In germline, CDR1 is KGHSH, CDR2 LQKENI. The germline V and J ends were trimmed by 3 bases and 6 bases, with 6 bases remaining between them. The CDR3 spells CASSPDSQPQHF. CDR3 coding DNA: TGTGCCAGCTCACCTGACAGTCAGCCCCAGCATTTT. The full variable domain, completed using reference TRBV18 and TRBJ1-5, is NAGVMQNPRHLVRRRGQEARLRCSPMKGHSHVYWYRQLPEEGLKFMVYLQKENIIDESGMPKERFSAEFPKEGPSILRIQQVVRGDSAAYFCASSPDSQPQHFGDGTRLSIL.

V gene TRBV28 combines with J gene TRBJ1-5; D remains unclear. Germline V gene sequence: CDR1 MDHEN, CDR2 SYDVKM. V dropped 8 bases and J dropped 1 base, with 15 bases sitting between them. The CDR3 runs 15 residues. Written as DNA, the CDR3 is TGTGCCAGCGGGAATCGGGGTTCAAGCAATCAGCCCCAGCATTTT. This encodes CASGNRGSSNQPQHF.

This clone has more than one count but fewer than ten. Other DNA sequences of this sample code for an identical CDR3. The gene calls are TRBV6-1 and TRBJ1-1; tentative D call: TRBD1 (5 bases). Germline loops: CDR1 MNHNS, CDR2 SASEGT. Trimming removed 2 bases from V and 2 bases from J, with 6 bases in between. CDR3 length: 13 amino acids. The CDR3 coding sequence is TGTGCCAGCAGTGAAAGGGGCAACACTGAAGCTTTCTTT. Translation gives CASSERGNTEAFF.

This sequence joins TRBV30 and TRBJ1-1; weak D call: TRBD1 (6 bases). V was trimmed by 2 bases and J by 0 bases, leaving 7 bases between them. Germline V lookup: CDR1 GTSNPN, CDR2 SVGIG (reference sequence). There are 13 residues in the CDR3. The CDR3 reads CAWSTGLNTEAFF. The CDR3 DNA follows: TGTGCCTGGAGTACAGGGTTGAACACTGAAGCTTTCTTT. Full variable domain (rest looked up from reference TRBV30 and TRBJ1-1): SQTIHQWPATLVQPVGSPLSLECTVEGTSNPNLYWYRQAAGRGLQLLFYSVGIGQISSEVPQNLSASRPQDRQFILSSKKLLLSDSGFYLCAWSTGLNTEAFFGQGTRLTVV.

The chain has TRBV5-6 and TRBJ1-1, with unresolved D. The germline V gene encodes CDR1 SGHDT and CDR2 YYEEEE. This CDR3 has 13 residues. Trimming shortened V by 2 bases and J by 8 bases, and 13 bases separated the two germline ends. The DNA for the CDR3 is TGTGCCAGCAGCTTTTCGTCGCGGCCCGAAGCTTTCTTT. Its protein product is CASSFSSRPEAFF.

V and J are TRBV19 and TRBJ1-6, with D possibly being TRBD1 (6 bases). V lost 4 bases and J 7 bases, leaving 11 bases between the germline ends. Germline V gene lookup returns CDR1 LNHDA and CDR2 SQIVND (reference sequence). CDR3 length: 14 residues. CDR3 nucleotides: TGTGCCAGTAGTACACAGGGTAGCAATTCACCCCTCCACTTT. Translating gives CASSTQGSNSPLHF.

V gene TRBV10-2 combines with J gene TRBJ1-2; no clear D gene. Trimming pared 4 bases from V and 5 bases from J, leaving 8 bases between. Germline CDR1 is WSHSY and CDR2 is SAAADI. This CDR3 is 12 amino acids long. The CDR3 coding sequence is TGCGCCAGCAGTGCAGGATTTTATGGCTACACCTTC. Its translation is CASSAGFYGYTF.

The chain carries TRBV29-1 and TRBJ1-3; D unclear. V was trimmed by 6 bases and J by 0 bases, leaving 3 bases between them. Germline loops: CDR1 SQVTM, CDR2 ANQGSEA. The CDR3 is 11 residues long. The CDR3 spells CSVVSGNTIYF. CDR3 DNA sequence: TGCAGCGTCGTCTCTGGAAACACCATATATTTT. Supplemented by reference TRBV29-1 and TRBJ1-3, the full variable domain reads SAVISQKPSRDICQRGTSLTIQCQVDSQVTMMFWYRQQPGQSLTLIATANQGSEATYESGFVIDKFPISRPNLTFSTLTVSNMSPEDSSIYLCSVVSGNTIYFGEGSWLTVV.

The gene calls are TRBV5-6 and TRBJ2-7; perhaps TRBD2 as D (5 bases). The CDR3 runs to 14 residues. The V gene's germline CDR1 is SGHDT and CDR2 YYEEEE. Between the trimmed V and J ends, which lost 1 base and 5 bases, there was a span of 13 bases. CDR3 region: CASSLSLRADEQYF. CDR3 bases: TGTGCCAGCAGCTTGTCGTTGCGGGCCGACGAGCAGTACTTC.

The chain has TRBV7-2 and TRBJ1-4, with D tentatively TRBD1 (6 bases). CDR3 size: 17 residues. Trimming pared 1 base from V and 7 bases from J, leaving 19 bases between. CDR1 and CDR2 from the germline V gene are SGHTA and FQGNSA. CDR3 loop: CASSLGTPTQGGEKLFF. CDR3 bases: TGTGCCAGCAGCTTAGGTACCCCCACACAGGGTGGTGAAAAACTGTTTTTT.

J is TRBJ1-1 and V is TRBV19, with 8 positions matching TRBD1. V shed 5 bases, J shed 11 bases, and the junction held 4 bases outside the gene matches. CDR1 is LNHDA and CDR2 is SQIVND in the germline V gene (reference sequence). The CDR3 length is 11 residues. DNA of the CDR3: TGTGCCAGTAGTCAGGGGGCGATCGCTTTCTTT. Its translation: CASSQGAIAFF.

V usage is TRBV19 and J usage is TRBJ2-5; possible D gene TRBD2, 6 bases. The CDR3 has 14 residues. CDR1 is LNHDA and CDR2 is SQIVND in the germline V gene (reference sequence). V was shortened by 6 bases and J by 5 bases, with 16 bases between the two germline ends. The CDR3 nucleotides read TGTGCCAGTAGCCTAGCGAGCGATTTTGAGACCCAGTACTTC. This encodes CASSLASDFETQYF.

The chain is built from TRBV10-3 and TRBJ1-1; TRBD1 matches 9 bases. With V trimmed by 11 bases and J by 4 bases, 11 bases remained unmatched. The CDR3 loop spans 14 amino acids. The V gene's germline CDR1 is ENHRY and CDR2 SYGVKD. Here the CDR3 DNA reads TGTGCCGCCCGGGACAGGGTTTCGAGCACTGAAGCTTTCTTT. It yields the protein CAARDRVSSTEAFF.

This clone has a handful of counts. A read error may account for a junction end that differs from germline. The V call is TRBV10-3, the J call TRBJ2-7; 9 nucleotides line up with TRBD2. This CDR3 contains 16 residues. The germline V gene has CDR1 ENHRY and CDR2 SYGVKD. CDR3 amino acids: CASSYGASGASYEQYF. CDR3 coding DNA: TGTGCCAGCAGTTACGGGGCTAGCGGGGCCTCCTACGAGCAGTACTTC.

This chain joins TRBV5-1 and TRBJ2-5; TRBD2 matches at 11 bases. The germline CDR1 and CDR2 sequences are SGHRS and YFSETQ. Trimming at V came to 0 bases and at J to 5 bases, leaving 9 bases not matched to a gene. The CDR3 is 17 residues long. The CDR3 sequence is CASSLGVAGGPWETQYF. The CDR3 DNA sequence: TGCGCCAGCAGCTTGGGAGTAGCGGGGGGGCCGTGGGAGACCCAGTACTTC.

J is TRBJ1-2 and V is TRBV7-9, with D perhaps matching TRBD1 (6 bases). V lost 5 bases, J lost 4 bases, and 17 bases lay in between. From germline, CDR1 is SEHNR and CDR2 FQNEAQ (reference sequence). The CDR3 is made up of 15 amino acids. This CDR3 is CASSPADRTTYGYTF. The CDR3 region has the DNA TGTGCCAGCAGCCCTGCCGACAGGACGACCTATGGCTACACCTTC.

This clone is a singleton in its sample. The chain employs TRBV29-1 and TRBJ1-2, with 7 bases aligning to TRBD1. This CDR3 comprises 13 residues. The ends lost 6 bases at V and 5 bases at J; junction bases unmatched: 9. The germline gives CDR1 SQVTM, CDR2 ANQGSEA. The CDR3 protein is CSVAAGTVYGYTF. CDR3 sequence (DNA): TGCAGCGTCGCGGCCGGGACAGTTTATGGCTACACCTTC.

This sequence joins TRBV19 and TRBJ2-3; D gene unclear. The CDR3 has 13 residues. V gave up 1 base and J gave up 7 bases, with 9 bases separating them. In germline, CDR1 is LNHDA, CDR2 SQIVND (reference sequence). The CDR3 DNA reads as TGTGCCAGTAGTATAGTTAGCTCCAATACGCAGTATTTT. Its protein product is CASSIVSSNTQYF.

The rearrangement uses TRBV28 and TRBJ2-1, with 9 bases that match TRBD1. This CDR3 comprises 13 residues. The junction had 8 bases not matched to a gene; V was cut back by 5 bases and J by 12 bases. Germline-derived CDR1 and CDR2 are MDHEN and SYDVKM. For the CDR3, the DNA is TGTGCCAGCAGTGCCCCGGACAGGGGATGGCAGTTCTTC. It yields the protein CASSAPDRGWQFF.

The chain recombines TRBV13 with TRBJ2-1, with D unclear. V shed 2 bases and J shed 9 bases, with 5 bases lying between them. This CDR3 has 11 residues. CDR1 and CDR2 (germline): PRHDT, FYEKMQ (reference sequence). The CDR3 sequence is CASSLSFEQFF. The CDR3 DNA reads TGTGCCAGCAGCTTAAGCTTTGAGCAGTTCTTC.

The chain carries TRBV2 and TRBJ2-7; TRBD1 agrees at 7 bases. With V trimmed by 8 bases and J by 3 bases, 7 bases remained unmatched. The CDR3 is made up of 13 amino acids. Germline V gene sequence: CDR1 SNHLY, CDR2 FYNNEI. The CDR3 DNA follows: TGTGCCAGCCACCCTGACAGGGACTACGAGCAGTACTTC. This encodes CASHPDRDYEQYF.

The chain is built from TRBV15 and TRBJ1-5; weak D call: TRBD1 (5 bases). CDR1 and CDR2 from the germline V gene are LNHNV and YYDKDF (reference sequence). The CDR3 extends over 14 amino acids. The V end lost 8 bases, the J end lost 4 bases, and 15 bases lay between the germline ends. The CDR3 loop is CATGKTGLNQPQHF. Written as DNA, the CDR3 is TGTGCCACCGGCAAAACAGGACTAAATCAGCCCCAGCATTTT. The full variable domain, its missing parts supplied by reference TRBV15 and TRBJ1-5, is DAMVIQNPRYQVTQFGKPVTLSCSQTLNHNVMYWYQQKSSQAPKLLFHYYDKDFNNEADTPDNFQSRRPNTSFCFLDIRSPGLGDTAMYLCATGKTGLNQPQHFGDGTRLSIL.

V is TRBV7-2 and J is TRBJ2-5; 14 bases agree with TRBD2. This CDR3 comprises 17 residues. Trimming at V came to 3 bases and at J to 9 bases, leaving 12 bases not matched to a gene. Germline CDR1 reads SGHTA; CDR2 reads FQGNSA. The CDR3 bases are TGTGCCAGCAGCTTGACCCTCGGGACTAGCGGGGGTGCCGCCCAGTACTTC. This codes for CASSLTLGTSGGAAQYF.

The V call is TRBV7-2, the J call TRBJ1-5, with D hard to call. CDR1 and CDR2 from the germline V gene are SGHTA and FQGNSA. The length of the CDR3 is 13 residues. V was cut by 0 bases and J by 9 bases, with 9 bases left in between. As DNA, the CDR3 is TGTGCCAGCAGCTTAGCGAACAGTTCGCCCCAGCATTTT. This gives the protein CASSLANSSPQHF. The whole variable domain, remainder taken from reference TRBV7-2 and TRBJ1-5, is GAGVSQSPSNKVTEKGKDVELRCDPISGHTALYWYRQSLGQGLEFLIYFQGNSAPDKSGLPSDRFSAERTGGSVSTLTIQRTQQEDSAVYLCASSLANSSPQHFGDGTRLSIL.

The chain recombines TRBV2 with TRBJ2-4, with 8 bases lining up with TRBD1. Germline CDR1 reads SNHLY; CDR2 reads FYNNEI. Germline trimming cut 0 bases from V and 8 bases from J; bases unmatched to any gene: 6. The CDR3 has 15 amino acids. The CDR3 loop is CASSEAPDRGDIQYF. CDR3 sequence (DNA): TGTGCCAGCAGTGAAGCCCCCGACAGGGGAGACATTCAGTACTTC.

The rearrangement uses TRBV9 and TRBJ2-2; TRBD2 might be the D (6 bases). Trimming pared 0 bases from V and 7 bases from J, leaving 25 bases between. The CDR3 is 19 amino acids. CDR1 and CDR2 from the germline V gene are SGDLS and YYNGEE. CDR3 DNA sequence: TGTGCCAGCAGCGTAGCAGAACGGCTTGGAGGGCTTCGGTACGGGGAGCTGTTTTTT. It translates to CASSVAERLGGLRYGELFF.

The chain carries TRBV4-1 and TRBJ2-5; 7 nucleotides line up with TRBD1. The length of the CDR3 is 15 residues. V lost 4 bases and J lost 4; bases outside the gene matches: 9. Germline assignment: CDR1 MGHRA and CDR2 YSYEKL. The DNA for the CDR3 is TGCGCCAGCAGCCTAGAACTTTGGACAGGAGAGACCCAGTACTTC. Its protein product is CASSLELWTGETQYF.

This clone was counted once. The gene calls are TRBV19 and TRBJ1-2, with 8 bases fitting TRBD1. The CDR3 loop spans 14 amino acids. The J segment lost 7 bases and the V segment lost 4 bases, leaving 8 bases of the junction unmatched. Germline assignment: CDR1 LNHDA and CDR2 SQIVND (reference sequence). CDR3 bases: TGTGCCAGTAGTACCCAGGGGGCGGCTCGTGGCTACACCTTC. Amino acid sequence: CASSTQGAARGYTF.